Here is one TCR beta chain with its context. This same CDR3 is encoded by further DNA sequences in the sample. This entry belongs to a study of blood T cell repertoires in COVID-19. The CDR3 extends over 13 amino acids. Germline values: CDR1 SGDLS, CDR2 YYNGEE. Trimming pared 2 bases from V and 0 bases from J, leaving 5 bases between. The repertoire was sequenced with immunoSEQ multiplex PCR; TCRdb's copy has only in-frame clones and lacks some. Of 150,000 to 200,000 clones listed, roughly 88% are singletons. The TCR sequence derives from a man aged 18 to 29 with COVID-19, enrolled during active disease. The V gene is TRBV9, the J gene TRBJ1-2; no definite D call. The source material was peripheral blood. Here the CDR3 reads CASSVATNYGYTF. The CDR3 bases are TGTGCCAGCAGCGTCGCGACTAACTATGGCTACACCTTC.